What follows are 19 T cell receptor beta chains derived from one specimen sequenced in a study of identical twins. TCRdb called the 5' RACE reads again in MiXCR, with one record for every CDR3 protein. This table holds some 20,000 distinct CDR3 sequences, about two thirds found once. The specimen sequenced was memory (CD45RO+) T cells sorted from blood. Receptor source: a young woman in good health. This table probably holds off-target reads from a library built for another chain.

This chain joins TRBV20-1 and TRBJ2-1, with TRBD2 matching over 15 bases. The CDR3 length is 18 residues. V lost 5 bases and J lost 7; bases outside the gene matches: 15. CDR1 and CDR2 from the germline V gene are DFQATT and SNEGSKA (reference sequence). The CDR3 spells CSAAPPLGGLAGGNEQFF. The CDR3 DNA sequence: TGCAGTGCTGCCCCCCCATTAGGCGGACTAGCGGGAGGGAATGAGCAGTTCTTC.

DNA for the CDR3: TGTGCCAGCAGTCCACCGTACAAAAAAGGGAGCACTGAAGCTTTCTTT. It specifies CASSPPYKKGSTEAFF. The chain joins TRBV6-2 or TRBV6-3 to TRBJ1-1; D is uncertain. The V gene lost 5 bases and the J gene lost 4 bases, with 20 bases spanning the gap. Germline CDR1 reads MNHEY; CDR2 reads SVGEGT. The CDR3 has 16 residues.

DNA for the CDR3: TGTGCCAGCAGTGTCGAGTCTAGCGGAACGTTCCCCGGGGGGTTCTTC. This gives the protein CASSVESSGTFPGGFF. The genes are TRBV2 and TRBJ2-1; 7 nucleotides line up with TRBD2. Germline V gives CDR1 SNHLY, CDR2 FYNNEI. The CDR3 has 16 residues. V was clipped by 4 bases and J by 15 bases; unmatched bases: 21.

This clonotype was seen once. The chain combines TRBV7-6 with TRBJ2-2; D is unresolved. Germline loops: CDR1 SGHVS, CDR2 FNYEAQ. V was pared by 1 base and J by 1 base, with 7 bases between. This CDR3 has 15 amino acids. As DNA, the CDR3 is TGTGCCAGCAGCTTAGGGATCCAGAACACCGGGGAGCTGTTTTTT. Amino acids: CASSLGIQNTGELFF.

As concerns this clonotype: Its ends do not fully match the called genes, so a read error is possible. This chain links TRBV23-1 with TRBJ2-3; no clear D gene. TRBV23-1 is an ORF for which the function is uncertain. This CDR3 spans 13 amino acids. The CDR3 loop reads CVSSQSAKDTQYF. CDR3 nucleotide sequence: TGCGTCAGCAGTCAATCAGCAAAAGATACGCAGTATTTT.

By share of the sample, this clonotype is medium-sized. This chain uses TRBV24-1 with TRBJ2-7; no clear D gene. This CDR3 is 15 amino acids long. V lost 0 bases, J lost 2 bases, and 10 bases lay in between. Germline CDR1 is KGHDR and CDR2 is SFDVKD. CDR3 sequence (DNA): TGTGCCACCAGTGATTTGCCCGCGGCGCCCTACGAGCAGTACTTC. This codes for CATSDLPAAPYEQYF.

The rearrangement links TRBV29-1 to TRBJ2-1; 11 positions match TRBD2. The CDR3 covers 15 residues. J lost 9 bases, V lost 7 bases, and 14 bases had no gene match. Per the germline V gene, CDR1 is SQVTM and CDR2 is ANQGSEA. CDR3 DNA sequence: TGCAGCGGGAGAATCACTAGCGGGAGCTCGGGTGAGCAGTTCTTC. Translation: CSGRITSGSSGEQFF.

The rearrangement uses TRBV12-3 or TRBV12-4 and TRBJ2-2; no clear D. With 6 bases removed from V and 7 bases from J, the gap between germline ends came to 12 bases. The CDR3 consists of 13 residues. As DNA, the CDR3 is TGTGCCAGCAGCCCCGGGTCGGTCGGGGAGCTGTTTTTT. As protein: CASSPGSVGELFF.

This clonotype was seen a handful of times. V gene TRBV6-2 or TRBV6-3 combines with J gene TRBJ2-7, with D maybe TRBD2 (8 bases). The germline V gene has CDR1 MNHEY and CDR2 SVGEGT. V was shortened by 7 bases and J by 4 bases, with 23 bases between the two germline ends. The CDR3 is 16 amino acids. The CDR3 region has the DNA TGTGCCAGCACCAGGGGGACTAGGATTAATGTGTACGAGCAGTACTTC. Amino acids: CASTRGTRINVYEQYF.

This clonotype appeared a single time. The rearrangement uses TRBV19 and TRBJ2-2, with D perhaps TRBD1 or TRBD2 (5 bases each). Trimming removed 0 bases at V and 4 bases at J, with 9 bases between. The CDR3 length is 15 residues. Germline-derived CDR1 and CDR2 are LNHDA and SQIVND (reference sequence). The CDR3 protein is CASSIDGTGTGELFF. CDR3 DNA: TGTGCCAGTAGTATAGACGGGACGGGCACCGGGGAGCTGTTTTTT.

The V call is TRBV9, the J call TRBJ2-7; 7 bases fit TRBD2. CDR3 length: 14 residues. The trim removed 5 bases at V and 0 bases at J, leaving 5 bases unmatched. Germline V CDR1 and CDR2: SGDLS, YYNGEE. CDR3 loop: CASSASGNSYEQYF. Here the CDR3 DNA reads TGTGCCAGCAGTGCTAGCGGAAACTCCTACGAGCAGTACTTC.

J is TRBJ2-2 and V is TRBV7-7; TRBD1 agrees at 10 bases. This CDR3 is 16 amino acids long. Germline-derived CDR1 and CDR2 are SSHAT and FNYEAQ (reference sequence). Trimming at V came to 3 bases and at J to 7 bases, leaving 8 bases not matched to a gene. The CDR3: CASSLTMGQGIGELFF. The CDR3 region has the DNA TGTGCCAGCAGCTTGACCATGGGACAGGGGATCGGGGAGCTGTTTTTT.

The chain couples TRBV20-1 to TRBJ2-1; 7 bases match TRBD2. The CDR3 length is 12 residues. Germline loops: CDR1 DFQATT, CDR2 SNEGSKA (reference sequence). CDR3 region: CRAVAGLDEQFF. CDR3 coding DNA: TGCAGAGCTGTAGCGGGTTTGGATGAGCAGTTCTTC.

The rearrangement joins TRBV2 to TRBJ2-2; D may be TRBD2 (6 bases). This CDR3 spans 14 amino acids. Between the trimmed V and J ends, which lost 3 bases and 6 bases, there was a span of 11 bases. Germline values: CDR1 SNHLY, CDR2 FYNNEI. The CDR3 loop is CASSDLSGAGELFF. In DNA, the CDR3 is TGTGCCAGCAGTGATCTATCGGGAGCCGGGGAGCTGTTTTTT.

The chain has TRBV11-2 and TRBJ2-4; possibly TRBD1 or TRBD2 for D (6 bases each). Germline V CDR1 and CDR2: SGHAT, FQNNGV. The V and J ends lost 4 bases and 7 bases respectively, with 11 bases between them. This CDR3 is 13 amino acids long. The CDR3 is CASSSGGGNIQYF. DNA of the CDR3: TGTGCCAGCAGCTCCGGAGGGGGGAACATTCAGTACTTC.

V usage is TRBV11-3 and J usage is TRBJ2-3; 7 bases match TRBD1. The length of the CDR3 is 15 residues. Germline assignment: CDR1 SGHNT and CDR2 YENEEA. V trimming: 4 bases; J trimming: 3 bases; junction bases outside the gene matches: 7. CDR3 residues: CASSSGGAPTDTQYF. In nucleotides, the CDR3 is TGTGCCAGCAGCTCAGGGGGAGCTCCGACAGATACGCAGTATTTT.

V usage is TRBV6-2 or TRBV6-3 and J usage is TRBJ2-1; D is undetermined. The CDR3 runs 15 residues. V was shortened by 6 bases and J by 10 bases, with 22 bases between the two germline ends. Per germline, CDR1 MNHEY and CDR2 SVGEGT. The CDR3 sequence is CASSPPEVPPREQFF. CDR3 coding DNA: TGTGCCAGCAGCCCCCCCGAGGTCCCCCCGCGCGAGCAGTTCTTC.

The chain is built from TRBV28 and TRBJ2-7, with 8 bases identical to TRBD1. With V trimmed by 8 bases and J by 7 bases, 7 bases remained unmatched. CDR1 and CDR2 from the germline V gene are MDHEN and SYDVKM. The CDR3 runs 12 residues. This CDR3 reads CASRTGSQEQYF. The DNA of the CDR3 is TGTGCCAGCCGGACAGGGTCACAAGAGCAGTACTTC.

The CDR3 DNA follows: TGCAGCGTTGGTTACGGCACCGGGGAGCTGTTTTTT. This codes for CSVGYGTGELFF. The rearrangement joins TRBV29-1 to TRBJ2-2; no reliable D call. Trimming took off 4 bases at V and 4 bases at J, with 7 bases between the two ends. Germline V CDR1 and CDR2: SQVTM, ANQGSEA. The CDR3 loop spans 12 amino acids.